A selection of T cell receptor beta chains follows, all from one sample in a study of T cells in Graves' hyperthyroidism and ophthalmopathy. A single record per CDR3 protein comes from TCRdb applying MiXCR to the multiplex PCR reads. The table lists about 250,000 distinct CDR3 sequences, approximately 25% of them singletons. Specimen: blood. All receptors derive from a woman aged 40 to 50 with Graves' ophthalmopathy. The CDR3 runs from the conserved cysteine through the conserved F or W. The D gene is left open where the match is weak. Where a row states a size, it is once, few, many or the class of an expanded clone; other rows omit it.

>TRBJ2-1|.|TRBV5-1|few
TGCGCCAGCAGCTTGGCTCCGGGAACCTACAATGAGCAGTTCTTC
CASSLAPGTYNEQFF
>TRBJ1-2|TRBD1|TRBV28|.
TGTGCCAGCAGTCAGACAGGGGGCAGGGGCTACACCTTC
CASSQTGGRGYTF
>TRBJ2-5|.|TRBV29-1|.
TGCAGCGCTGAGATGGGAACTCGAGGCACCCAGTACTTC
CSAEMGTRGTQYF
>TRBJ2-6|.|TRBV28|many
TGTGCCAGCAGTTCAGGTCTCTCTGGGGCCAACGTCCTGACTTTC
CASSSGLSGANVLTF
>TRBJ2-5|.|TRBV27|few
TGTGCCAGCAGTTTCGAGGATAGGGAGACCCAGTACTTC
CASSFEDRETQYF
>TRBJ2-7|.|TRBV28|.
TGTGCCAGCAGTTTATTTGCTAGCGACTACGAGCAGTACTTC
CASSLFASDYEQYF
>TRBJ2-5|.|TRBV29-1|many
TGCAGCTATTACCAGGGGGAGACCCAGTACTTC
CSYYQGETQYF
>TRBJ1-2|.|TRBV28|many
TGTGCCAGCAGATCGGGGGTAGAGGGCTACACCTTC
CASRSGVEGYTF
>TRBJ2-3|.|TRBV7-2|many
TGTGCCAGCAGCTTGAGCCCCACAGATACGCAGTATTTT
CASSLSPTDTQYF
>TRBJ2-2|.|TRBV20-1|many
TGCAGTGCTAGGGTCTCTCCTTTCACCGGGGAGCTGTTTTTT
CSARVSPFTGELFF
>TRBJ2-7|.|TRBV5-1|many
TGCGCCAGCAGCCCGTTCGAATCGAGGTACGAGCAGTACTTC
CASSPFESRYEQYF
>TRBJ2-5|TRBD1|TRBV28|many
TGTGCCAGCAGTTTGCGAGACAGGGGTAATCGGGAGACCCAGTACTTC
CASSLRDRGNRETQYF
>TRBJ1-3|.|TRBV5-1|.
TGCGCCAGCAGCTTGGTTTCAGGAACTGGAAACACCATATATTTT
CASSLVSGTGNTIYF
>TRBJ1-5|.|TRBV6-5|many
TGTGCCAGCAGTTCCCTACACGGGACCGATAATCAGCCCCAGCATTTT
CASSSLHGTDNQPQHF
>TRBJ1-5|.|TRBV19|many
TGTGCCAGTAGTCCCCCCCTGACGTATAGCTACAATCAGCCCCAGCATTTT
CASSPPLTYSYNQPQHF
>TRBJ2-7|.|TRBV2|.
TGTGCCAGCAGTGAAGTAAATAGCTACGAGCAGTACTTC
CASSEVNSYEQYF
>TRBJ2-7|TRBD2|TRBV6-5|many
TGTGCCAGCAGGTTAGCGGGAGAGTACGAGCAGTACTTC
CASRLAGEYEQYF
>TRBJ1-5|.|TRBV4-1|many
TGCGCCAGCAGCCAAATTTGGGGGGACAATCAGCCCCAGCATTTT
CASSQIWGDNQPQHF
>TRBJ2-5|TRBD2|TRBV28|.
TGTGCCAGCAGTTCTGCTGCCACCGCGGGGGGGGAAGAGACCCAGTACTTC
CASSSAATAGGEETQYF
>TRBJ2-6|.|TRBV19|few
TGTGCCAGTAGTGAGGGGGCTGGGGCCAACGTCCTGACTTTC
CASSEGAGANVLTF
>TRBJ1-2|.|TRBV4-2|many
TGTGCCAGCAGCCAAGATATCGCGCCAGGGGATGGCTACACCTTC
CASSQDIAPGDGYTF
>TRBJ1-2|TRBD1|TRBV30|many
TGTGCCTGGAGGGGACAGGGGGCGAGTTGGGGCTACACCTTC
CAWRGQGASWGYTF
>TRBJ2-7|TRBD2|TRBV28|many
TGTGCCAGCAGTTTATCGACGGGAGGGCTAGGGGAGCAGTACTTC
CASSLSTGGLGEQYF